This T cell receptor (beta chain) appears in the sequencing data of a study of T cells in Graves' hyperthyroidism and ophthalmopathy. Amplified regions were TCR beta CDR3 sequences from RNA transcripts. RT-PCR in the first round (using the HTBI primer set) targeted the TCR CDR3. TCRdb re-called the multiplex PCR reads with MiXCR, one entry per CDR3 protein. Of 300,000 or so distinct CDR3 sequences listed, 16% are singletons. The germline CDR1 and CDR2 sequences are LNHDA and SQIVND (reference sequence). Trimming removed 7 bases from V and 8 bases from J, with 15 bases in between. The CDR3 runs 13 residues.

Sequenced material: blood. The rearrangement links TRBV19 to TRBJ1-3; D uncertain. The receptor's source is a man younger than 40 with Graves' hyperthyroidism. The DNA of the CDR3 is TGTGCCAGTAACGCACAAGGCGCCTACACCATATATTTT. Amino acid sequence: CASNAQGAYTIYF.